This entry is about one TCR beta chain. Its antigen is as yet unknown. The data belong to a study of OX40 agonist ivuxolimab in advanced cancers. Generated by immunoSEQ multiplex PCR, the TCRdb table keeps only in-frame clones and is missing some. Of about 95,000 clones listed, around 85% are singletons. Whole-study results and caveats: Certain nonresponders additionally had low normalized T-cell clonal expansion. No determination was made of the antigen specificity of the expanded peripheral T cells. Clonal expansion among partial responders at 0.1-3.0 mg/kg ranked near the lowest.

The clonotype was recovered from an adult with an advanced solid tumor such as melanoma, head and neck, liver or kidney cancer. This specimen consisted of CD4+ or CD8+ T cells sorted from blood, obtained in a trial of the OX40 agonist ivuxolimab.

CDR3 DNA: TGTGCCAGCAGCTTACTAGCGGGAGTGGAAAATGAGCAGTTCTTC. It codes for CASSLLAGVENEQFF. V is TRBV7-9 and J is TRBJ2-1; the match to TRBD2 covers 10 bases. Trimming cost V 2 bases and J 7 bases; bases outside gene matches: 5. The germline CDR1 and CDR2 sequences are SEHNR and FQNEAQ (reference sequence). CDR3 length: 15 amino acids.